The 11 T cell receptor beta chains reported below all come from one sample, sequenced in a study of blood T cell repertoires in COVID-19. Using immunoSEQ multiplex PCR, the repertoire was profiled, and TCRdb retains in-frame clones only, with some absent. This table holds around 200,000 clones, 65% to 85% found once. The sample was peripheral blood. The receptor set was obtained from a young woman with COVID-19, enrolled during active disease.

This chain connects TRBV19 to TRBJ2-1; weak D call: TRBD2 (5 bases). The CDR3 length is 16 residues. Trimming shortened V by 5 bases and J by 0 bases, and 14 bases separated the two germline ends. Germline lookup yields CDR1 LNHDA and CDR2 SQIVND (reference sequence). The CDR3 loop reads CASSLFGVTSYNEQFF. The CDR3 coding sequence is TGTGCCAGTAGTCTCTTCGGGGTCACCTCCTACAATGAGCAGTTCTTC.

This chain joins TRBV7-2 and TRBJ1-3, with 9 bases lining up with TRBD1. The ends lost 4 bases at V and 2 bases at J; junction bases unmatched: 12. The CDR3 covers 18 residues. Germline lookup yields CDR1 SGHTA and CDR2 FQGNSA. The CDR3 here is CASSSTLTGTGTGNTIYF. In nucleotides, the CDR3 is TGTGCCAGCAGCTCGACCTTGACCGGGACAGGGACTGGAAACACCATATATTTT.

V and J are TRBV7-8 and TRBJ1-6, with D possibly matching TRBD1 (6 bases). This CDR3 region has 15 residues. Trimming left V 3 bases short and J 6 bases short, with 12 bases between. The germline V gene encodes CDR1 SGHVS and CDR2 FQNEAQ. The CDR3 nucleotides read TGTGCCAGCAGCTTTCAGACAGGAGTTAATTCACCCCTCCACTTT. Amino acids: CASSFQTGVNSPLHF.

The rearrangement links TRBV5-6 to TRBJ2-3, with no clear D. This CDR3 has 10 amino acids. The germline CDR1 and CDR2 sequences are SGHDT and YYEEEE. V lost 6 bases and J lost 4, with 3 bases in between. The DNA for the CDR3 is TGTGCCAGCACGTCAGATACGCAGTATTTT. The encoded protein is CASTSDTQYF. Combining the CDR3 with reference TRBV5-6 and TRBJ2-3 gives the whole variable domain DAGVTQSPTHLIKTRGQQVTLRCSPKSGHDTVSWYQQALGQGPQFIFQYYEEEERQRGNFPDRFSGHQFPNYSSELNVNALLLGDSALYLCASTSDTQYFGPGTRLTVL.

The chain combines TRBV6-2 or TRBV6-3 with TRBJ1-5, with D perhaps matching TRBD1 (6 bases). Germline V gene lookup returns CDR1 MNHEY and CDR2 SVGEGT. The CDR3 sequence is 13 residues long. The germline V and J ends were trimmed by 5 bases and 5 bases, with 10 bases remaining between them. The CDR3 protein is CASSQDSYQPQHF. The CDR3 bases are TGTGCCAGCAGTCAGGACAGCTATCAGCCCCAGCATTTT.

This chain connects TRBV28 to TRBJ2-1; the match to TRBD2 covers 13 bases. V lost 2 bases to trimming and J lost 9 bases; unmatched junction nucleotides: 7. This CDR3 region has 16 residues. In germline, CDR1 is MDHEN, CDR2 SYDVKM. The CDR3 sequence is CASSLTSGRASGEQFF. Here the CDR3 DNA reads TGTGCCAGCAGTTTAACTAGCGGGAGGGCCTCTGGTGAGCAGTTCTTC.

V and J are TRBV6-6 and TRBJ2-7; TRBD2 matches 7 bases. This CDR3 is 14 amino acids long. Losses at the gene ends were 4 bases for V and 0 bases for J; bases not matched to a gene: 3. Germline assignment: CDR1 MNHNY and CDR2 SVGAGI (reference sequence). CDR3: CASSSPSGSYEQYF. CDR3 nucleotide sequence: TGTGCCAGCAGTTCGCCTAGCGGCTCCTACGAGCAGTACTTC.

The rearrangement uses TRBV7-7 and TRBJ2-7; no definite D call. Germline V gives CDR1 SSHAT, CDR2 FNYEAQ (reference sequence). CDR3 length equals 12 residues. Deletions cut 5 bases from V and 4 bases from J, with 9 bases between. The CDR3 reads CASSEDLYEQYF. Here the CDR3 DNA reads TGTGCCAGCAGCGAGGATCTTTACGAGCAGTACTTC.

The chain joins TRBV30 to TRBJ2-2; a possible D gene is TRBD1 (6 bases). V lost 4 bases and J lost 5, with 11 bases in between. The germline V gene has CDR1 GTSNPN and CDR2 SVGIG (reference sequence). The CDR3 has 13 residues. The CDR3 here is CAWNGRGTGELFF. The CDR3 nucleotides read TGTGCCTGGAACGGCAGGGGAACCGGGGAGCTGTTTTTT.

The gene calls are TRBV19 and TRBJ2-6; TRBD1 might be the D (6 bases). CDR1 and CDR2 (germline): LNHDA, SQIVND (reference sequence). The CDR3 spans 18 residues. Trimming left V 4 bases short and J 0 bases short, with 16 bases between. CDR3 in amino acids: CASSTPPGHRSGANVLTF. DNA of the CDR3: TGTGCCAGTAGTACGCCTCCGGGACACCGCTCTGGGGCCAACGTCCTGACTTTC.

The CDR3 DNA reads as TGCGCCAGCAGCTATTCCGGGACAGGGGAGACCCAGTACTTC. This encodes CASSYSGTGETQYF. The chain couples TRBV5-1 to TRBJ2-5, with TRBD1 identical over 9 bases. The CDR3 has 14 amino acids. The germline gives CDR1 SGHRS, CDR2 YFSETQ. Trimming cost V 3 bases and J 5 bases; bases outside gene matches: 5.